Below, 10 T cell receptor beta chains from the same sample are listed, as sequenced in a study of spatial heterogeneity in lung cancer (dated by TCRdb to the late 2010s). Library method: 5' RACE. This sample was sequenced with a NextSeq 500. Through fastp at Q25 and MiXCR, TCRdb rebuilt clones from the public reads, retaining in-frame beta chains. Each entry is one CDR3 protein sequence, shown with its most common DNA and genes. Across this sample there are more than 85,000 distinct CDR3 sequences, with approximately 8.9% seen only once. Clones ranked in the top ten supply less than 8.5% of the sample. In the paper's terms, the time point label means: sample taken at primary tumor resection. For TCR sequencing, whole RNA was extracted from tumor and nontumor lung tissue, or from cryopreserved PBMC samples, and no cell sorting was done. This material consisted of PBMCs, taken at surgery. These receptors were taken from a male donor with early-stage non-small cell lung cancer.

This clonotype was counted ten times or more. The chain joins TRBV7-2 to TRBJ1-2, with 7 bases fitting TRBD1. The CDR3 extends over 18 amino acids. The germline V gene has CDR1 SGHTA and CDR2 FQGNSA. The trim removed 2 bases at V and 5 bases at J, leaving 17 bases unmatched. The CDR3 loop is CASSLSTGVLGTIYGYTF. In nucleotides, the CDR3 is TGTGCCAGCAGCTTATCAACAGGGGTTTTGGGGACTATATATGGCTACACCTTC.

This clonotype was found many times. The chain recombines TRBV2 with TRBJ1-3; possibly TRBD1 for D (5 bases). The CDR3 has 14 residues. Germline values: CDR1 SNHLY, CDR2 FYNNEI. Trimming cost V 8 bases and J 2 bases, with 13 bases left between them. The CDR3: CASSRGEAGNTIYF. CDR3 sequence (DNA): TGTGCCAGCTCGAGAGGGGAGGCTGGAAACACCATATATTTT.

The chain employs TRBV23-1 and TRBJ2-3; D remains unclear. TRBV23-1 is placed among ORFs of uncertain function. V was trimmed by 2 bases and J by 4 bases, leaving 10 bases between them. The CDR3 totals 14 residues. CDR3 residues: CASSQPSKSDTQYF. The CDR3 DNA follows: TGCGCCAGCAGTCAACCATCTAAGTCAGATACGCAGTATTTT.

The chain recombines TRBV29-1 with TRBJ2-1; D is ambiguous. Germline V lookup: CDR1 SQVTM, CDR2 ANQGSEA. The V end lost 5 bases, the J end lost 3 bases, and 5 bases lay between the germline ends. This CDR3 is built from 11 residues. The CDR3 sequence: CSVRVYNEQFF. CDR3 nucleotides: TGCAGCGTTCGAGTCTACAATGAGCAGTTCTTC.

This clonotype has ten or more counts. The rearrangement uses TRBV12-3 or TRBV12-4 and TRBJ2-3; 9 bases fit TRBD1. Trimming cost V 4 bases and J 0 bases; bases outside gene matches: 2. The CDR3 spans 15 residues. The CDR3 DNA reads as TGTGCCAGCAGTTGGACAGGGGCCAGCACAGATACGCAGTATTTT. Translated: CASSWTGASTDTQYF.

CDR3 DNA: TGTGCCAGCAGTGAACAGGCTATCCAGTTCTTC. This encodes CASSEQAIQFF. This sequence joins TRBV6-1 and TRBJ2-1; D gene ambiguous. CDR3 length equals 11 residues. The germline V gene has CDR1 MNHNS and CDR2 SASEGT. V lost 2 bases and J 13 bases, leaving 9 bases between the germline ends.

The V gene is TRBV2, the J gene TRBJ2-6; D ambiguous. From germline, CDR1 is SNHLY and CDR2 FYNNEI. Trimming cost V 11 bases and J 0 bases, with 14 bases left between them. CDR3 size: 15 residues. For the CDR3, the DNA is TGTGCCGGCCAGACTGATAGCTCTGGGGCCAACGTCCTGACTTTC. It specifies CAGQTDSSGANVLTF.

This clonotype was found many times. V is TRBV29-1 and J is TRBJ2-3; D is ambiguous. This CDR3 region has 13 residues. V was cut by 1 base and J by 4 bases, with 9 bases left in between. The germline gives CDR1 SQVTM, CDR2 ANQGSEA. For the CDR3, the DNA is TGCAGCGTTGAAGCCCAGTCCGCAGATACGCAGTATTTT. This codes for CSVEAQSADTQYF.

There are many counts of this clonotype. V and J are TRBV6-6 and TRBJ1-4; the match to TRBD1 covers 9 bases. The CDR3 is 17 residues long. V shed 5 bases, J shed 0 bases, and the junction held 7 bases outside the gene matches. Germline values: CDR1 MNHNY, CDR2 SVGAGI (reference sequence). The CDR3 loop reads CASSPQTGGATNEKLFF. The CDR3 DNA sequence: TGTGCCAGCAGTCCCCAGACAGGGGGTGCAACTAATGAAAAACTGTTTTTT.

The chain couples TRBV4-3 to TRBJ1-1, with D perhaps TRBD1 (5 bases). The CDR3 is made up of 15 amino acids. From germline, CDR1 is LGHNA and CDR2 YSLEER. With 0 bases removed from V and 1 base from J, the gap between germline ends came to 9 bases. The DNA of the CDR3 is TGCGCCAGCAGCCAAGATGTGGGGGAGAACACTGAAGCTTTCTTT. Its protein product is CASSQDVGENTEAFF.